This T cell receptor (beta chain) was identified during a study of monozygotic twins with inflammatory bowel disease. Study-wide results and caveats: Differing T cell subtypes remained indistinguishable.

The CDR3 has 14 amino acids. CDR1 and CDR2 (germline): SEHNR, FQNEAQ (reference sequence). TCRdb re-called the 5' RACE reads; one entry per CDR3 protein, DNA not given. Recorded here are 200,000 to 250,000 distinct CDR3 sequences; the top ten clones represent roughly 7.5%. Note on this clonotype: The antigen is undetermined.

Sequenced sample: blood. V usage is TRBV7-9 and J usage is TRBJ1-2. This TCR was sampled from a human donor with ulcerative colitis or Crohn's disease, or a healthy co-twin of an affected twin (not recorded which). This CDR3 is CASSFTTEGYGYTF.